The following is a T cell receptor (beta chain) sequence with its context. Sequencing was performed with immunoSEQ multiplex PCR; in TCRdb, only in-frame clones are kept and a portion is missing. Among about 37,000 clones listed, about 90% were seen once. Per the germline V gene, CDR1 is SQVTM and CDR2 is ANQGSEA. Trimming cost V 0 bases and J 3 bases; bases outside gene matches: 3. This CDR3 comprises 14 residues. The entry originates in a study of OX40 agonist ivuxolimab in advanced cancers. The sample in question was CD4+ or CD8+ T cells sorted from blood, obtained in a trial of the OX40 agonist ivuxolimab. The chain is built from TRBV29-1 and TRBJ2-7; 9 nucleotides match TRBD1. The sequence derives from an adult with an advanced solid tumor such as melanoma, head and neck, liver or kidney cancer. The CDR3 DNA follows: TGCAGCGTTGAAGATGACAGGGGGAGCTACGAGCAGTACTTC. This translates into CSVEDDRGSYEQYF.